This TCR beta chain was retrieved from a study of T cell responses to AZD1222 COVID-19 vaccine. General observations from the study: White British donors predominated, females outnumbered males, and clonal diversity was possibly underestimated. Spike-wide vaccine-associated CD4 TCRs dominated at 160-218 and 743-854. The study sampled repertoires only after the peak T cell response.

Pooling was applied to second doses at about 4 or about 12 weeks. This clone was found once. No antigen is known for it. Data came from immunoSEQ multiplex PCR; TCRdb stores just in-frame clones and leaves some out. The sample records about 90,000 clones, 88% being singletons. The germline V and J ends were trimmed by 6 bases and 8 bases, with 16 bases remaining between them. Looked up from germline, CDR1 is SQVTM and CDR2 is ANQGSEA. The CDR3 is 12 residues long. The TCR was taken from an adult who received the AZD1222 COVID-19 vaccine. The sample was peripheral blood, taken 28 days after the second AZD1222 dose. J is TRBJ1-2 and V is TRBV29-1; D remains unclear. This CDR3 is CSVGSGSGGYTF. The CDR3 DNA is TGCAGCGTGGGCAGTGGTTCGGGCGGCTACACCTTC.